Below, 10 T cell receptor beta chains from the same sample are listed, as sequenced in a study of cytomegalovirus exposure and HLA in healthy donors. PCR used 60 Vbeta primers and 13 Jbeta primers. Only in-frame clones appear in the TCRdb table, and some are missing; sequencing was by immunoSEQ multiplex PCR. The sample holds 150,000 to 200,000 clones, about 65% seen once. The material sequenced was PBMCs. The source of these receptors is a man aged 35 to 55 in good health and CMV-seropositive.

This clone was seen only a few times. CDR3 amino acids: CASGGGGPQETQYF. The DNA of the CDR3 is TGCGCCAGCGGTGGGGGCGGGCCCCAAGAGACCCAGTACTTC. The chain employs TRBV5-1 and TRBJ2-5; maybe TRBD1 (6 bases). The CDR3 extends over 14 amino acids. Germline CDR1 is SGHRS and CDR2 is YFSETQ. Between the trimmed V and J ends, which lost 7 bases and 1 base, there was a span of 14 bases.

This rearrangement joins TRBV5-4 to TRBJ2-2, with TRBD2 identical over 15 bases. CDR3 length: 17 residues. V was clipped by 4 bases and J by 1 base; unmatched bases: 2. Germline CDR1 SGHNT, CDR2 YYREEE (reference sequence). As DNA, the CDR3 is TGTGCCAGCAGCCCGGGACTAGCGGGGGGGAACACCGGGGAGCTGTTTTTT. It yields the protein CASSPGLAGGNTGELFF.

This rearrangement joins TRBV10-1 to TRBJ2-7, with D possibly being TRBD1 (8 bases). Germline lookup yields CDR1 WNHNN and CDR2 SYGVQD (reference sequence). This CDR3 has 13 amino acids. V was cut by 6 bases and J by 5 bases, with 14 bases left in between. In DNA, the CDR3 is TGCGCCAGCAGAGCGGGACAGGCGGACGAGCAGTACTTC. It specifies CASRAGQADEQYF.

The chain is built from TRBV30 and TRBJ2-5; possible D gene TRBD1, 5 bases. The V gene's germline CDR1 is GTSNPN and CDR2 SVGIG (reference sequence). Between the trimmed V and J ends, which lost 0 bases and 2 bases, there was a span of 13 bases. The CDR3 length is 15 residues. The CDR3, as DNA: TGTGCCTGGAGTGTAGGGGCAGGGCTACAAGAGACCCAGTACTTC. Protein product: CAWSVGAGLQETQYF.

This clone was found a few times. The rearrangement joins TRBV30 to TRBJ1-5; D is perhaps TRBD1 (6 bases). Trimming cost V 2 bases and J 1 base, with 12 bases left between them. The germline gives CDR1 GTSNPN, CDR2 SVGIG (reference sequence). The CDR3 covers 15 residues. This CDR3 reads CAWSRQAPSNQPQHF. As DNA, the CDR3 is TGTGCCTGGAGTCGACAGGCCCCAAGCAATCAGCCCCAGCATTTT.

The chain couples TRBV5-1 to TRBJ2-5, with D uncertain. The V gene's germline CDR1 is SGHRS and CDR2 YFSETQ. The germline V and J ends were trimmed by 5 bases and 3 bases, with 5 bases remaining between them. The CDR3 extends over 11 amino acids. The CDR3 here is CASRQKETQYF. CDR3 coding DNA: TGCGCCAGCAGACAGAAAGAGACCCAGTACTTC.

J is TRBJ2-3 and V is TRBV27; TRBD1 might be the D (7 bases). Germline V gene lookup returns CDR1 MNHEY and CDR2 SMNVEV (reference sequence). The CDR3 loop spans 13 amino acids. V was clipped by 5 bases and J by 8 bases, with 14 bases between them. Here the CDR3 DNA reads TGTGCCAGCAGTGGAGGAGGGGGCAGTACGCAGTATTTT. This translates into CASSGGGGSTQYF.

The rearrangement uses TRBV9 and TRBJ1-6; D remains unclear. V was shortened by 5 bases and J by 7 bases, with 10 bases between the two germline ends. This CDR3 region has 13 residues. Germline V gives CDR1 SGDLS, CDR2 YYNGEE. For the CDR3, the DNA is TGTGCCAGCAGGGGAGGGTTGAATTCACCCCTCCACTTT. Translated, it gives CASRGGLNSPLHF.

The chain is built from TRBV6-5 and TRBJ2-3; no firm D call. The germline V gene encodes CDR1 MNHEY and CDR2 SVGAGI. V was clipped by 5 bases and J by 0 bases, with 12 bases between them. The CDR3 sequence is 15 residues long. In DNA form, the CDR3 reads TGTGCCAGCAGTCATCTGGGCGCTAGCACAGATACGCAGTATTTT. The encoded protein is CASSHLGASTDTQYF.

The rearrangement uses TRBV2 and TRBJ1-2; 7 bases are a match to TRBD1. Trimming removed 7 bases from V and 3 bases from J; junction bases left unmatched: 11. Germline-derived CDR1 and CDR2 are SNHLY and FYNNEI. The CDR3 sequence is 15 residues long. This chain's CDR3 is CASNPPGTEYYGYTF. The CDR3 region has the DNA TGTGCCAGCAACCCACCCGGGACAGAGTACTATGGCTACACCTTC.